Here is one TCR beta chain with its context. Its antigen is as yet unknown. This entry belongs to a study of shared clonotypes between healthy human individuals. The naive CD8 population came from CD45RO-negative cells selected for CCR7, without terminally differentiated effector memory CD45RA+ cells. All the donors were Caucasian adults who lived in Nashville, Tennessee. Repertoires were generated with immunoSEQ multiplex PCR, while TCRdb's copy carries only in-frame clones and drops some. The sample includes around 2.1 million clones, around 93% of them seen just once. Findings and limits, study-wide: How much donors shared clonotypes was expected to be affected by sequencing depth.

Material for sequencing was naive CD8+ T cells from PBMCs. The source of this sequence is a man aged 18 to 35 in good health. Some clones in this sample may be carry-over from other donors' samples.

The CDR3, as DNA: TGTGCCAGCAGTTTACTTCAGGCCTCCTACAATGAGCAGTTCTTC. Residues: CASSLLQASYNEQFF. The J gene is TRBJ2-1, the V gene TRBV27; no reliable D call. V was pared by 2 bases and J by 0 bases, with 8 bases between. From germline, CDR1 is MNHEY and CDR2 SMNVEV (reference sequence). CDR3 length: 15 residues.